This TCR beta chain originates from a study of post-analysis software for immune sequencing data. Study-wide background: Relapsing-remitting, secondary progressive and progressive-relapsing multiple sclerosis were all included among the disease courses. Findings of the study overall: Significantly lower normalized Chao1 diversity was seen in multiple sclerosis patients than in controls. In patients, TRBV5-6, TRBV5-1 and TRBV20-1 belonged to five TRBV segments found more frequently than in controls.

Remarks on this clonotype: Its antigen is unknown.

This CDR3 comprises 16 residues. Losses at the gene ends were 0 bases for V and 4 bases for J; bases not matched to a gene: 3. CDR1 is LGHNA, CDR2 YSLEER, per germline. Every TCR beta cDNA library bore unique molecular identifiers. TCRdb used MiXCR to reprocess the PCR reads, holding one entry per CDR3 protein. Seen here are roughly 650,000 distinct CDR3 sequences, 55% to 70% observed once, and the top ten hold around 11%. The receptor's source is a girl aged 2 to 9 with multiple sclerosis. The source material was blood. The chain links TRBV4-3 to TRBJ1-4, with 9 positions matching TRBD1. The CDR3 DNA follows: TGCGCCAGCAGCCAAGATTGGACAGGGGATAATGAAAAACTGTTTTTT. This translates into CASSQDWTGDNEKLFF.